These 23 T cell receptor beta chains originate from one sample sequenced in a study of CD8 T cells in ankylosing spondylitis. TCRdb reprocessed the 5' RACE reads via MiXCR and lists one record per CDR3 protein. The table includes 150,000 to 250,000 distinct CDR3 sequences, 9.5% to 15% detected once. Sequencing was carried out using blood, either unsorted or a sorted T cell fraction (not recorded which). The receptors here all came from a male donor with ankylosing spondylitis or in good health (not recorded which).

This clonotype was observed a few times. This chain joins TRBV11-2 and TRBJ1-2; D is possibly TRBD1 (5 bases). This CDR3 comprises 16 residues. V shed 0 bases and J shed 4 bases, with 15 bases lying between them. CDR1 is SGHAT, CDR2 FQNNGV, per germline. The CDR3 region has the DNA TGTGCCAGCAGCTTAGATCTGGCAGGGAGGGCCTATGGCTACACCTTC. Translation: CASSLDLAGRAYGYTF.

This clonotype occurred a few times. The CDR3, as DNA: TGTGCCAGCAGTTTAAGAATGGGTAACAATCAGCCCCAGCATTTT. Protein product: CASSLRMGNNQPQHF. This chain connects TRBV12-3 or TRBV12-4 to TRBJ1-5; D unclear. The CDR3 runs 15 residues. The V end was cut by 2 bases, the J end by 3 bases, with 11 bases between.

V usage is TRBV27 and J usage is TRBJ2-7; D is unresolved. Germline CDR1 is MNHEY and CDR2 is SMNVEV (reference sequence). The CDR3 covers 15 residues. V lost 2 bases and J 2 bases, leaving 13 bases between the germline ends. The CDR3 nucleotides are TGTGCCAGCAGTTTACTAGGTAATCCGGCCTACGAGCAGTACTTC. The encoded protein is CASSLLGNPAYEQYF.

This clonotype was found a few times. The chain's CDR3 is CASSLAFSGASTDTQYF. The CDR3 nucleotides read TGTGCCAGCAGCTTAGCTTTTAGTGGGGCTAGCACAGATACGCAGTATTTT. This rearrangement joins TRBV7-9 to TRBJ2-3; a possible D gene is TRBD1 (5 bases). V lost 0 bases to trimming and J lost 0 bases, with 13 bases between them. Germline-derived CDR1 and CDR2 are SEHNR and FQNEAQ (reference sequence). The CDR3 length is 17 residues.

The J gene is TRBJ1-3, the V gene TRBV10-3; no firm D call. There are 13 residues in the CDR3. CDR1 is ENHRY and CDR2 is SYGVKD in the germline V gene. The V gene lost 3 bases and the J gene lost 5 bases, with 8 bases spanning the gap. DNA for the CDR3: TGTGCCATCAGTGATCCGAGAAGAAACACCATATATTTT. Its translation is CAISDPRRNTIYF.

The chain is built from TRBV6-1 and TRBJ1-2, with 7 bases matching TRBD1. The ends lost 6 bases at V and 4 bases at J; junction bases unmatched: 11. The germline gives CDR1 MNHNS, CDR2 SASEGT. The CDR3 contains 15 residues. The CDR3 loop is CASSHRDRGPYGYTF. Here the CDR3 DNA reads TGTGCCAGCAGCCACCGGGACAGAGGCCCCTATGGCTACACCTTC.

About this clonotype: It is unclear where the CDR3 begins or ends on the DNA, so no DNA is shown, and the CDR3 is as TCRdb lists it. This CDR3 reads CASSLEVFGSAEDVPDNEQFF. This chain connects TRBV11-2 to TRBJ2-1; the listed D gene, TRBD2, was not tested against the DNA. The CDR3 length is 21 residues, termini included. Germline-derived CDR1 and CDR2 are SGHAT and FQNNGV.

This clonotype was seen a few times. The chain carries TRBV7-9 and TRBJ1-1; maybe TRBD1 (6 bases). V was trimmed by 5 bases and J by 3 bases, leaving 16 bases between them. This CDR3 has 15 residues. CDR1 and CDR2 from the germline V gene are SEHNR and FQNEAQ (reference sequence). The CDR3 loop reads CASSVGWTEDTEAFF. In nucleotides, the CDR3 is TGTGCCAGCAGCGTAGGTTGGACAGAGGACACTGAAGCTTTCTTT.

This clonotype was found a few times. This sequence joins TRBV12-3 or TRBV12-4 and TRBJ2-5; TRBD2 matches 7 bases. Trimming at V came to 6 bases and at J to 2 bases, leaving 12 bases not matched to a gene. This CDR3 contains 16 residues. CDR3 DNA: TGTGCCAGCAGCCCTGGGGGGGGGTCGTTTCAAGAGACCCAGTACTTC. It encodes CASSPGGGSFQETQYF.

The V call is TRBV5-6, the J call TRBJ2-1; the D is unclear. This CDR3 is 12 amino acids long. Germline values: CDR1 SGHDT, CDR2 YYEEEE. Trimming took 3 bases from V and 14 from J, leaving 15 bases between them. The CDR3 spells CASSSVSVSEFF. DNA of the CDR3: TGTGCCAGCAGCTCTGTTAGTGTAAGTGAGTTCTTC.

V and J are TRBV19 and TRBJ2-1, with TRBD2 matching over 11 bases. Germline lookup yields CDR1 LNHDA and CDR2 SQIVND (reference sequence). V shed 6 bases and J 4 bases; nucleotides not matched to a gene: 5. The CDR3 has 15 residues. The CDR3 sequence is CASRDLAGGYNEQFF. CDR3 DNA: TGTGCCAGTAGGGACCTAGCGGGAGGTTACAATGAGCAGTTCTTC. The variable domain in full, completed from reference TRBV19 and TRBJ2-1, reads DGGITQSPKYLFRKEGQNVTLSCEQNLNHDAMYWYRQDPGQGLRLIYYSQIVNDFQKGDIAEGYSVSREKKESFPLTVTSAQKNPTAFYLCASRDLAGGYNEQFFGPGTRLTVL.

V and J are TRBV27 and TRBJ2-2; D is possibly TRBD2 (5 bases). The germline V and J ends were trimmed by 3 bases and 9 bases, with 8 bases remaining between them. The CDR3 sequence is 12 residues long. The germline CDR1 and CDR2 sequences are MNHEY and SMNVEV (reference sequence). This CDR3 reads CASSFGGRELFF. The CDR3 nucleotides are TGTGCCAGCAGTTTTGGCGGGCGGGAGCTGTTTTTT.

The table lists this clonotype with a few counts. The chain recombines TRBV3-1 with TRBJ2-3; no clear D gene. The CDR3 length is 15 residues. The germline CDR1 and CDR2 sequences are LGHDT and YNNKEL (reference sequence). Trimming pared 0 bases from V and 4 bases from J, leaving 11 bases between. The CDR3 is CASSQDSPTPDTQYF. The CDR3 region has the DNA TGTGCCAGCAGCCAAGATTCGCCTACCCCAGATACGCAGTATTTT.

The table lists this clonotype with many counts. At one boundary the junction diverges from the germline segment, which might be a read error. The rearrangement uses TRBV7-9 and TRBJ2-7; 11 bases match TRBD2. The CDR3 totals 14 residues. Per germline, CDR1 SEHNR and CDR2 FQNEAQ (reference sequence). CDR3 in amino acids: CASSLAGGPYEQYF. The CDR3 nucleotides read TGTGCCAGCAGTTTAGCGGGAGGGCCATACGAGCAGTACTTC.

This clonotype was detected ten times or more. The V and J genes are TRBV5-1 and TRBJ2-1, with 9 nucleotides matching TRBD2. The germline gives CDR1 SGHRS, CDR2 YFSETQ. After removal of 1 base from V and 4 bases from J, the junction contained 3 bases not matched to a gene. The length of the CDR3 is 15 residues. The CDR3 DNA follows: TGCGCCAGCAGCTTGTCTAGCGGGGCTTACAATGAGCAGTTCTTC. This encodes CASSLSSGAYNEQFF.

The chain couples TRBV6-1 to TRBJ2-1; 7 nucleotides agree with TRBD2. V trimming: 6 bases; J trimming: 3 bases; junction bases outside the gene matches: 8. The CDR3 spans 15 residues. Per the germline V gene, CDR1 is MNHNS and CDR2 is SASEGT. CDR3 amino acids: CASRVREASYNEQFF. CDR3 nucleotide sequence: TGTGCCAGCAGGGTCCGGGAGGCCAGCTACAATGAGCAGTTCTTC.

This clonotype was counted at least ten times. The chain couples TRBV12-3 or TRBV12-4 to TRBJ1-1; D is possibly TRBD1 (5 bases). There are 11 residues in the CDR3. V lost 8 bases, J lost 4 bases, and 8 bases lay in between. The CDR3 coding sequence is TGTGCCAGCGGGGGGGGCACTGAAGCTTTCTTT. Translating gives CASGGGTEAFF.

This clonotype has only a few counts. This sequence joins TRBV6-2 or TRBV6-3 and TRBJ1-2, with TRBD1 as a possible D gene (5 bases). The V end was cut by 4 bases, the J end by 1 base, with 28 bases between. CDR1 and CDR2 (germline): MNHEY, SVGEGT. The length of the CDR3 is 20 residues. The CDR3 reads CASSSHEAGIPPLYNYGYTF. CDR3 nucleotides: TGTGCCAGCAGTTCCCACGAAGCAGGGATTCCTCCCCTTTATAACTATGGCTACACCTTC.

J is TRBJ2-2 and V is TRBV5-1; the D is unclear. This CDR3 is 12 amino acids long. Trimming shortened V by 4 bases and J by 6 bases, and 7 bases separated the two germline ends. The germline CDR1 and CDR2 sequences are SGHRS and YFSETQ. CDR3 in amino acids: CASSEWPGELFF. CDR3 nucleotide sequence: TGCGCCAGCAGCGAGTGGCCCGGGGAGCTGTTTTTT.

The V gene is TRBV7-2, the J gene TRBJ2-1, with a tentative D call TRBD2 (6 bases). V was shortened by 5 bases and J by 5 bases, with 10 bases between the two germline ends. CDR3 length: 13 residues. Germline CDR1 and CDR2: SGHTA and FQGNSA. CDR3 in amino acids: CASSRGGNNEQFF. DNA for the CDR3: TGTGCCAGCAGCCGTGGCGGGAACAATGAGCAGTTCTTC.

This rearrangement joins TRBV7-9 to TRBJ2-5; D is possibly TRBD1 (6 bases). Trimming left V 7 bases short and J 5 bases short, with 11 bases between. The germline V gene encodes CDR1 SEHNR and CDR2 FQNEAQ (reference sequence). The CDR3 extends over 12 amino acids. CDR3 DNA: TGTGCCAGCACCCCAGGGGCGGAGACCCAGTACTTC. It yields the protein CASTPGAETQYF. Variable domain in full (rest from reference TRBV7-9 and TRBJ2-5): DTGVSQNPRHKITKRGQNVTFRCDPISEHNRLYWYRQTLGQGPEFLTYFQNEAQLEKSRLLSDRFSAERPKGSFSTLEIQRTEQGDSAMYLCASTPGAETQYFGPGTRLLVL.

This clonotype was detected only a few times. This rearrangement joins TRBV19 to TRBJ1-2, with D hard to call. The CDR3 consists of 13 residues. Looked up from germline, CDR1 is LNHDA and CDR2 is SQIVND (reference sequence). Trimming stripped 9 bases from V and 5 bases from J, with 16 bases between. As DNA, the CDR3 is TGTGCCAGCTCCAACCCTGCCTTATATGGCTACACCTTC. It codes for CASSNPALYGYTF.

The J gene is TRBJ2-7, the V gene TRBV5-1, with 8 positions matching TRBD2. Unmatched junction bases numbered 7, after V lost 0 bases and J lost 5 bases. This CDR3 has 15 residues. The germline CDR1 and CDR2 sequences are SGHRS and YFSETQ. The CDR3 loop is CASSLVGLEMDEQYF. The CDR3 DNA is TGCGCCAGCAGCTTGGTGGGACTAGAGATGGACGAGCAGTACTTC.